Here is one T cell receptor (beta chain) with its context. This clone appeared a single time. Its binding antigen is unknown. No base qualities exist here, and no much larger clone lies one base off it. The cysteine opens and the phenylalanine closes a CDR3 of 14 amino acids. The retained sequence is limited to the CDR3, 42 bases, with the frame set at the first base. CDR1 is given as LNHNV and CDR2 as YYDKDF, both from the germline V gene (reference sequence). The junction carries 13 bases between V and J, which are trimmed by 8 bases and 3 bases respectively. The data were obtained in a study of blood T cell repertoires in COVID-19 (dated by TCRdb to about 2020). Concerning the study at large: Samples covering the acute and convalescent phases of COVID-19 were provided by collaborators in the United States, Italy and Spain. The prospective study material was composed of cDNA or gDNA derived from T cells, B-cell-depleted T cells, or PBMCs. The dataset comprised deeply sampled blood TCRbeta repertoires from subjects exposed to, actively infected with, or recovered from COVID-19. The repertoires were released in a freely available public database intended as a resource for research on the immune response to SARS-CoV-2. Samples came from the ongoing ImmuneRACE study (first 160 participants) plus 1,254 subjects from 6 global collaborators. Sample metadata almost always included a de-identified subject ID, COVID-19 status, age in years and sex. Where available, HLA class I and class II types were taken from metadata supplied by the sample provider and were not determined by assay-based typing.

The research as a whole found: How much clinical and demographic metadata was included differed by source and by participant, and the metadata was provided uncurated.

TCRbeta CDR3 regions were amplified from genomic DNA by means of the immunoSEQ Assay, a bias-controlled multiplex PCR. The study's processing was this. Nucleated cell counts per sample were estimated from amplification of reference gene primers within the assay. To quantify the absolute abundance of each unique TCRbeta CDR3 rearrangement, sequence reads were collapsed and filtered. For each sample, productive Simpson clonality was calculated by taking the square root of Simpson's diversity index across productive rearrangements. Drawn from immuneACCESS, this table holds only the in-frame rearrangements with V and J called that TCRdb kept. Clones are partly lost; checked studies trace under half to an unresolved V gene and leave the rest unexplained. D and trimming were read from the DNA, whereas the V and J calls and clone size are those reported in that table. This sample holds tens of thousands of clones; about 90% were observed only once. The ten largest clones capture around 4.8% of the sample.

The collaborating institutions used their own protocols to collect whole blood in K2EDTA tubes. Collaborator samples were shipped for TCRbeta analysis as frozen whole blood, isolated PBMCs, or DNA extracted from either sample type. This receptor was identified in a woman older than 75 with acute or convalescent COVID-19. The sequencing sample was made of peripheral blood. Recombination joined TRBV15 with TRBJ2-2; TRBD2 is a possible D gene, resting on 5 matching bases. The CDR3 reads CATAGGFDTGELFF. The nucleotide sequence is TGTGCCACCGCCGGAGGTTTCGACACCGGGGAGCTGTTTTTT.